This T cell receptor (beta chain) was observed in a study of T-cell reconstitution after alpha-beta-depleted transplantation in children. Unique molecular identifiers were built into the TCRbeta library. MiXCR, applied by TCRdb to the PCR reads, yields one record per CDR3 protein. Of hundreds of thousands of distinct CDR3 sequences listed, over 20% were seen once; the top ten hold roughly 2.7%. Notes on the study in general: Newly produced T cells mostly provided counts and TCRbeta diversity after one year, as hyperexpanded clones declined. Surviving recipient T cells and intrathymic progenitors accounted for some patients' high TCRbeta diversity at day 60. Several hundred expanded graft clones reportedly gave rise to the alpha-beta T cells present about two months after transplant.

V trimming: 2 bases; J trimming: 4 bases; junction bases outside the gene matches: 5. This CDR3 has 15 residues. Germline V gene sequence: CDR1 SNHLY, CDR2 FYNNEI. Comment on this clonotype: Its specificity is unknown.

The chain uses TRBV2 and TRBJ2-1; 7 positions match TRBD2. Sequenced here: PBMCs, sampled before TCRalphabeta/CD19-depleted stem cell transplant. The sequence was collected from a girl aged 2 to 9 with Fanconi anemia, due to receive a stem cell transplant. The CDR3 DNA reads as TGTGCCAGCAGTGAATTGAGTAGCGGGTACAATGAGCAGTTCTTC. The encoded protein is CASSELSSGYNEQFF.